Below, 26 T cell receptor beta chains from the same sample are listed, as sequenced in a study of vaccination effects on CD4 cells after COVID-19. Viral peptide pool expansion of antigen-specific CD4+ T cells preceded sequencing in the ViraFEST assay. CD4+ T cell isolation took place after more than eight days of culture. Vaccine recipients, nucleocapsid antibody negative, had no prior SARS-CoV-2 infection. TCRdb's table, derived via immunoSEQ multiplex PCR, lists solely in-frame clones and lacks some. This sample yields about 24,000 clones, of which roughly three quarters are seen a single time; approximately 10% belongs to the top ten. The antigens of these receptors remain unknown. Sample: CD4+ T cells from PBMCs cultured with HCoV-NL63 spike peptides, taken before COVID-19 vaccination. These receptors originate from a human donor who received a COVID-19 vaccine.

The chain carries TRBV7-2 and TRBJ2-7; 14 nucleotides line up with TRBD2. Per the germline V gene, CDR1 is SGHTA and CDR2 is FQGNSA. This CDR3 is 20 amino acids long. Unmatched junction bases numbered 15, after V lost 0 bases and J lost 5 bases. The CDR3 nucleotides are TGTGCCAGCAGCTTAGCCCCGCCGACTAGCGGGAGGGCCGCTATACACGAGCAGTACTTC. Its protein product is CASSLAPPTSGRAAIHEQYF.

The chain couples TRBV7-9 to TRBJ2-7; D remains ambiguous. In germline, CDR1 is SEHNR, CDR2 FQNEAQ (reference sequence). The ends were cut back, 5 bases at V and 6 bases at J, with 8 bases in the middle. The CDR3 extends over 11 amino acids. In DNA, the CDR3 is TGTGCCAGCAGCGAAGCAGTCGAGCAGTACTTC. It translates to CASSEAVEQYF.

This sequence joins TRBV4-1 and TRBJ1-3; D is perhaps TRBD1 (5 bases). Deletions cut 4 bases from V and 1 base from J, with 14 bases between. The germline V gene has CDR1 MGHRA and CDR2 YSYEKL. This CDR3 has 16 amino acids. The CDR3 protein is CASSPRDSQSGNTIYF. Written as DNA, the CDR3 is TGCGCCAGCAGCCCCAGGGACTCCCAATCTGGAAACACCATATATTTT.

This clone came up once. This chain joins TRBV4-1 and TRBJ2-7, with D possibly being TRBD2 (5 bases). Trimming removed 5 bases from V and 9 bases from J, with 17 bases in between. Germline CDR1 and CDR2: MGHRA and YSYEKL. There are 13 residues in the CDR3. The CDR3 spells CASSLRFGDWQYF. DNA of the CDR3: TGCGCCAGCAGCTTACGGTTCGGGGATTGGCAGTACTTC.

The chain carries TRBV7-7 and TRBJ2-1, with D uncertain. Trimming took off 1 base at V and 0 bases at J, with 10 bases between the two ends. CDR1 and CDR2 from the germline V gene are SSHAT and FNYEAQ (reference sequence). CDR3 length equals 16 residues. CDR3 coding DNA: TGTGCCAGCAGCTTAGGTAGGACGGTCTCCTACAATGAGCAGTTCTTC. Translating it yields CASSLGRTVSYNEQFF.

This chain connects TRBV7-8 to TRBJ2-5; the D gene is possibly TRBD1 (6 bases). CDR1 SGHVS and CDR2 FQNEAQ come from the germline V gene. V was clipped by 4 bases and J by 0 bases, with 6 bases between them. The CDR3 totals 13 residues. CDR3 sequence (DNA): TGTGCCAGCAGCTGGACAGACCAAGAGACCCAGTACTTC. Translating gives CASSWTDQETQYF.

This chain links TRBV6-5 with TRBJ1-1; D call uncertain. The CDR3 contains 13 residues. CDR1 and CDR2 from the germline V gene are MNHEY and SVGAGI. With 3 bases removed from V and 5 bases from J, the gap between germline ends came to 10 bases. CDR3: CASSYDKRTEAFF. As DNA, the CDR3 is TGTGCCAGCAGTTATGATAAGAGGACTGAAGCTTTCTTT.

This chain uses TRBV5-8 with TRBJ2-7; 8 nucleotides agree with TRBD1. V was clipped by 0 bases and J by 4 bases; unmatched bases: 3. The CDR3 consists of 14 residues. Per germline, CDR1 SGHTS and CDR2 YDEGEE. The CDR3 DNA reads TGTGCCAGCAGCTTGGGTGGGACAGGTTACGAGCAGTACTTC. It is translated as CASSLGGTGYEQYF.

The CDR3 here is CASSLDPAGDVDTQYF. CDR3 DNA: TGTGCCAGCAGCTTGGACCCAGCGGGGGACGTAGATACGCAGTATTTT. The gene calls are TRBV5-4 and TRBJ2-3; 8 nucleotides agree with TRBD2. Trimming at V came to 0 bases and at J to 5 bases, leaving 8 bases not matched to a gene. This CDR3 comprises 16 residues. Germline CDR1 SGHNT, CDR2 YYREEE (reference sequence).

The V and J genes are TRBV5-1 and TRBJ2-3, with unresolved D. Trimming stripped 2 bases from V and 8 bases from J, with 12 bases between. The CDR3 is made up of 13 amino acids. CDR1 and CDR2 (germline): SGHRS, YFSETQ. CDR3 bases: TGCGCCAGCAGCTTCACGGTGTCTGGTACGCAGTATTTT. It encodes CASSFTVSGTQYF. The complete variable domain, with remaining parts taken from reference TRBV5-1 and TRBJ2-3, reads KAGVTQTPRYLIKTRGQQVTLSCSPISGHRSVSWYQQTPGQGLQFLFEYFSETQRNKGNFPGRFSGRQFSNSRSEMNVSTLELGDSALYLCASSFTVSGTQYFGPGTRLTVL.

V usage is TRBV6-5 and J usage is TRBJ2-7; D gene ambiguous. Trimming took off 5 bases at V and 0 bases at J, with 8 bases between the two ends. This CDR3 is 13 amino acids long. The germline V gene has CDR1 MNHEY and CDR2 SVGAGI. The CDR3 here is CASSPPSSYEQYF. CDR3 sequence (DNA): TGTGCCAGCAGTCCACCGAGCTCCTACGAGCAGTACTTC.

CDR3 nucleotide sequence: TGTGCCAGCAGTAGGGGACTAGCGGCCTACAATGAGCAGTTCTTC. It specifies CASSRGLAAYNEQFF. V is TRBV6-4 and J is TRBJ2-1, with 11 bases that match TRBD2. Germline V gene lookup returns CDR1 MRHNA and CDR2 SNTAGT. The length of the CDR3 is 15 residues. Trimming took 5 bases from V and 2 from J; bases not matched to a gene: 2.

The chain couples TRBV5-1 to TRBJ1-2; D is unclear. Trimming removed 0 bases at V and 0 bases at J, with 12 bases between. The CDR3 has 16 residues. Germline CDR1 reads SGHRS; CDR2 reads YFSETQ. The CDR3 sequence is CASSLEARKANYGYTF. The CDR3 bases are TGCGCCAGCAGCTTGGAGGCACGCAAAGCTAACTATGGCTACACCTTC.

This CDR3 reads CASSATPTGLETQYF. CDR3 nucleotides: TGTGCCAGCAGCGCCACCCCTACAGGGCTGGAGACCCAGTACTTC. V and J are TRBV6-4 and TRBJ2-5; D may be TRBD1 (6 bases). Germline-derived CDR1 and CDR2 are MRHNA and SNTAGT. The germline V and J ends were trimmed by 6 bases and 5 bases, with 19 bases remaining between them. The CDR3 contains 15 residues.

This clone was detected once. The chain recombines TRBV29-1 with TRBJ2-1; D assignment may be TRBD1 or TRBD2 (5 bases each). The CDR3 contains 14 residues. Trimming took 7 bases from V and 0 from J, leaving 13 bases between them. Germline V CDR1 and CDR2: SQVTM, ANQGSEA. The CDR3 nucleotides read TGCAGCGCCACTAAGGGGACCTCCTACAATGAGCAGTTCTTC. Translated: CSATKGTSYNEQFF.

This chain connects TRBV7-2 to TRBJ2-5; D may be TRBD2 (5 bases). Trimming pared 5 bases from V and 3 bases from J, leaving 13 bases between. Germline CDR1 reads SGHTA; CDR2 reads FQGNSA. The CDR3 length is 14 residues. CDR3 region: CASSLKGLEETQYF. The CDR3 bases are TGTGCCAGCAGCCTTAAAGGACTCGAAGAGACCCAGTACTTC.

V and J are TRBV5-1 and TRBJ2-3; no firm D call. Germline values: CDR1 SGHRS, CDR2 YFSETQ. The V end lost 0 bases, the J end lost 2 bases, and 7 bases lay between the germline ends. The CDR3 extends over 14 amino acids. The CDR3 sequence is CASSLGLNTDTQYF. In nucleotides, the CDR3 is TGCGCCAGCAGCTTGGGGCTTAACACAGATACGCAGTATTTT.

The rearrangement uses TRBV6-6 and TRBJ1-5; D remains unclear. Trimming stripped 4 bases from V and 4 bases from J, with 8 bases between. Germline V lookup: CDR1 MNHNY, CDR2 SVGAGI (reference sequence). The CDR3 consists of 13 residues. CDR3 nucleotide sequence: TGTGCCAGCAGTTCACCGACGAATCAGCCCCAGCATTTT. Its translation is CASSSPTNQPQHF.

The rearrangement joins TRBV5-1 to TRBJ2-1; TRBD2 aligns across 8 bases. Germline V gene data show CDR1 as SGHRS and CDR2 as YFSETQ. This CDR3 is 18 amino acids long. Germline trimming cut 4 bases from V and 0 bases from J; bases unmatched to any gene: 12. The CDR3 bases are TGCGCCAGCAGCCAGGCGGGGGCCGGGACTAGCTCCTACAATGAGCAGTTCTTC. It specifies CASSQAGAGTSSYNEQFF.

The V call is TRBV12-3 or TRBV12-4, the J call TRBJ1-1; D gene uncertain. V dropped 7 bases and J dropped 6 bases, with 15 bases sitting between them. The CDR3 length is 13 residues. CDR3 region: CASIKPNSAEAFF. CDR3 in DNA: TGTGCCAGCATAAAACCGAACAGCGCTGAAGCTTTCTTT.

This chain uses TRBV6-5 with TRBJ2-1, with 8 positions matching TRBD2. Germline V gene data show CDR1 as MNHEY and CDR2 as SVGAGI. J was trimmed by 1 base and V by 2 bases; bases with no gene match: 4. The CDR3 is 16 residues long. The CDR3 here is CASSYGGGRSYNEQFF. CDR3 nucleotide sequence: TGTGCCAGCAGTTACGGTGGCGGGAGGTCCTACAATGAGCAGTTCTTC.

The chain couples TRBV3-1 (or the pseudogene TRBV3-2) to TRBJ2-7; D might be TRBD2 (7 bases). The CDR3 sequence is 13 residues long. V lost 3 bases, J lost 5 bases, and 11 bases lay in between. Germline V gene sequence: CDR1 LGHDT, CDR2 YNNKEL (reference sequence). The CDR3 nucleotides are TGTGCCAGCAGCCACCGAGGGGGGGACGAGCAGTACTTC. It yields the protein CASSHRGGDEQYF.

The V call is TRBV13, the J call TRBJ2-1; 8 nucleotides line up with TRBD2. The ends lost 7 bases at V and 7 bases at J; junction bases unmatched: 9. The CDR3 is 14 amino acids. Germline CDR1 is PRHDT and CDR2 is FYEKMQ (reference sequence). CDR3: CASIRGGGRNEQFF. The CDR3 bases are TGTGCCAGCATCCGCGGCGGGGGGAGAAATGAGCAGTTCTTC. Full variable domain (rest looked up from reference TRBV13 and TRBJ2-1): AAGVIQSPRHLIKEKRETATLKCYPIPRHDTVYWYQQGPGQDPQFLISFYEKMQSDKGSIPDRFSAQQFSDYHSELNMSSLELGDSALYFCASIRGGGRNEQFFGPGTRLTVL.

Only one count was recorded for this clone. The chain employs TRBV27 and TRBJ2-2; D is uncertain. Germline CDR1 is MNHEY and CDR2 is SMNVEV (reference sequence). Trimming shortened V by 3 bases and J by 3 bases, and 8 bases separated the two germline ends. CDR3 length: 14 residues. The chain's CDR3 is CASSFRRHTGELFF. The DNA for the CDR3 is TGTGCCAGCAGTTTTCGACGGCACACCGGGGAGCTGTTTTTT.

The chain recombines TRBV6-5 with TRBJ2-6; no firm D call. The CDR3 consists of 15 residues. Germline V gene sequence: CDR1 MNHEY, CDR2 SVGAGI. V lost 6 bases and J 2 bases, leaving 11 bases between the germline ends. CDR3 protein: CASRTREAGANVLTF. In nucleotides, the CDR3 is TGTGCCAGCAGAACAAGGGAAGCTGGGGCCAACGTCCTGACTTTC.

The V and J genes are TRBV2 and TRBJ2-7; 14 bases fit TRBD2. J gave up 4 bases and V 3 bases, and 5 bases lay outside the gene matches. Germline V lookup: CDR1 SNHLY, CDR2 FYNNEI. This CDR3 is built from 16 residues. In DNA form, the CDR3 reads TGTGCCAGCAGTGATGGGGGGACTAGCGGGGGTTACGAGCAGTACTTC. The encoded protein is CASSDGGTSGGYEQYF.